These T cell receptor beta chains were read from a single sample in a study of monozygotic twins with inflammatory bowel disease. TCRdb re-called the 5' RACE reads and shows each CDR3 protein once, DNA omitted. Found here are some 330,000 distinct CDR3 sequences; the top ten clones hold 5.6%. Sequenced sample: blood. Every receptor here comes from a human donor with ulcerative colitis or Crohn's disease, or a healthy co-twin of an affected twin (not recorded which). The CDR3 runs from the conserved cysteine through the conserved F or W.

v_gene	j_gene	CDR3aa
TRBV18	TRBJ2-1	CASSPYSTGGYNEQFF
TRBV19	TRBJ2-5	CASSINTPGTRRKTQYF
TRBV27	TRBJ2-1	CASAGGGSRHNEQFF
TRBV5-6	TRBJ2-7	CASSPFTGTLTPLDF
TRBV6-2/TRBV6-3	TRBJ2-1	CASSTGTRRTSGRYYSYNEQFF
TRBV7-2	TRBJ1-2	CASSPRTTDPYGYTF
TRBV28	TRBJ2-7	CASRGTDYEQYF
TRBV12-3/TRBV12-4	TRBJ2-1	CASSQTSGLDEQFF
TRBV4-1	TRBJ2-5	CASSQDTGAETQYF
TRBV7-9	TRBJ1-5	CASSSTGGGQPQHF
TRBV3-1	TRBJ2-5	CASSQVKFGRETQYF
TRBV29-1	TRBJ1-5	CSVELGKNQPQHF
TRBV12-3/TRBV12-4	TRBJ2-7	CASADVVAGGYEQYF
TRBV29-1	TRBJ2-1	CSVMLVTGGYEQFF
TRBV5-1	TRBJ1-2	CASSLEAGVLGFTF
TRBV4-3	TRBJ2-7	CASSQELGQSSEQYF
TRBV4-2	TRBJ2-1	CASKREWWGGNEQFF
TRBV5-1	TRBJ1-5	CASSLLGAPNQPQHF
TRBV18	TRBJ2-2	CASSLAGERTGELFF
TRBV7-2	TRBJ2-6	CASSPSWGANVLTF